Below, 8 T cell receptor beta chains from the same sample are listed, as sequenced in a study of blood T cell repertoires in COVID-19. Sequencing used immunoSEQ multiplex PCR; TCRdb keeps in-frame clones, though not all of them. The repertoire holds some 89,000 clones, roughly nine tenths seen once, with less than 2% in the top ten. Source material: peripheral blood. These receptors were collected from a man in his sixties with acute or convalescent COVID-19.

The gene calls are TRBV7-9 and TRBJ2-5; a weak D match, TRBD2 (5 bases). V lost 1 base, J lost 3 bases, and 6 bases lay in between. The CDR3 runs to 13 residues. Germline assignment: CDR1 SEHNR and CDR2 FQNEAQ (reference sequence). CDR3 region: CASSLDGEETQYF. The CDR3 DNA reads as TGTGCCAGCAGCTTAGACGGGGAAGAGACCCAGTACTTC.

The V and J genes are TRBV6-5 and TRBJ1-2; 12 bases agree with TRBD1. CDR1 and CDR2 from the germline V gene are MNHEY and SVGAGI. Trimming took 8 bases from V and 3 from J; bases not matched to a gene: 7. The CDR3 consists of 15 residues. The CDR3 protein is CASLLGTGGDYGYTF. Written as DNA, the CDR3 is TGTGCCAGCCTTCTGGGGACAGGGGGCGACTATGGCTACACCTTC.

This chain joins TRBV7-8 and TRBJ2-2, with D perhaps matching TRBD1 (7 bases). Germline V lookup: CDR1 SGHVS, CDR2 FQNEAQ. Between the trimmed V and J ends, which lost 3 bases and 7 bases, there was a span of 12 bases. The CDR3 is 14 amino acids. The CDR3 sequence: CASSLQGGIGELFF. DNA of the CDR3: TGTGCCAGCAGCTTGCAGGGGGGTATCGGGGAGCTGTTTTTT.

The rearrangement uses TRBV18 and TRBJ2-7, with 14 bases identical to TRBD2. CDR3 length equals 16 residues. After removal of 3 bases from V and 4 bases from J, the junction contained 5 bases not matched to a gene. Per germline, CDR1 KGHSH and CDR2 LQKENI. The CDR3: CASSPGLAGGAYEQYF. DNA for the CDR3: TGTGCCAGCTCACCCGGACTAGCGGGGGGTGCGTACGAGCAGTACTTC.

As DNA, the CDR3 is TGTGCCAGTAGTCCAGGGGGCGCGGGTAGGCAGCCCCAGCATTTT. Amino acid sequence: CASSPGGAGRQPQHF. This chain connects TRBV19 to TRBJ1-5, with 8 bases lining up with TRBD1. CDR1 and CDR2 (germline): LNHDA, SQIVND (reference sequence). The ends lost 5 bases at V and 7 bases at J; junction bases unmatched: 10. The CDR3 sequence is 15 residues long.

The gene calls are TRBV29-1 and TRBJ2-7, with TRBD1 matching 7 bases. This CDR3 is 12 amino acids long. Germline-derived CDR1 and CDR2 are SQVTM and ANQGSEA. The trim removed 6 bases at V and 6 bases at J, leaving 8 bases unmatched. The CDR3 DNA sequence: TGCAGCGTCGCCGGGACAGCCGGCGAGCAGTACGTC. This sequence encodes CSVAGTAGEQYV.

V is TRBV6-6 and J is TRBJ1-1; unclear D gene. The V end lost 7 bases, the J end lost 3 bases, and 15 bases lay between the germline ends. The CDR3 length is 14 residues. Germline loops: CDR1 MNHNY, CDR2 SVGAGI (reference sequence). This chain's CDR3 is CASTDYPRDTEAFF. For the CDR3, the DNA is TGTGCCAGCACCGACTATCCGCGGGACACTGAAGCTTTCTTT.

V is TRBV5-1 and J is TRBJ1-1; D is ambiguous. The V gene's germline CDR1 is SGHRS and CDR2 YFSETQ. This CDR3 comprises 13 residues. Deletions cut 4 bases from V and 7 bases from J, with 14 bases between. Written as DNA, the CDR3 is TGCGCCAGCAGCAACGGACCGGGAGATGAAGCTTTCTTT. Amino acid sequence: CASSNGPGDEAFF. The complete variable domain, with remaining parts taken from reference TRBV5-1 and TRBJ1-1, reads KAGVTQTPRYLIKTRGQQVTLSCSPISGHRSVSWYQQTPGQGLQFLFEYFSETQRNKGNFPGRFSGRQFSNSRSEMNVSTLELGDSALYLCASSNGPGDEAFFGQGTRLTVV.